The rows below give T cell receptor beta chains drawn from one sample of a study of cytomegalovirus exposure and HLA in healthy donors. Assay used: immunoSEQ multiplex PCR; TCRdb lists only in-frame clones, some missing. The data hold 220,000 or so clones, with roughly 84% observed a single time. Sequencing was carried out using PBMCs. The receptors come from a woman aged 18-35 years in good health and CMV-seropositive. The CDR3 runs from the conserved cysteine through the conserved F or W.

v_gene	j_gene	CDR3aa
TRBV5-6	TRBJ2-7	CASSVIGRADQEQYF
TRBV9	TRBJ2-1	CASSVTGFYNEQFF
TRBV5-6	TRBJ2-1	CASSLVGGGEQFF
TRBV27	TRBJ1-1	CASSPPGRTEAFF
TRBV5-1	TRBJ2-3	CASSPATSGNSDTQYF
TRBV18	TRBJ2-7	CASSRGTEPSYEQYF
TRBV6-1	TRBJ2-7	CAASPLPYEQYF
TRBV18	TRBJ1-1	CASSPATDMNTEAFF
TRBV27	TRBJ2-1	CASSLRVYNEQFF
TRBV7-9	TRBJ1-5	CASSDRGNQPQHF
TRBV18	TRBJ2-2	CASSPQQQRNTGELFF
TRBV9	TRBJ2-4	CASSVDSGGIQYF
TRBV12-5	TRBJ1-1	CASGFWTYQVGNTEAFF
TRBV7-9	TRBJ2-7	CASSTRAGGQGKAYYEQYF
TRBV4-2	TRBJ2-3	CASRPTTSGSTDTQYF
TRBV5-4	TRBJ2-6	CASSLDRDTGANVLTF
TRBV30	TRBJ1-4	CALDGGTGGEKLFF
TRBV18	TRBJ1-1	CASSPEAAGQAFF
TRBV25-1	TRBJ2-1	CASSAEDSQQFF
TRBV27	TRBJ2-7	CASSLAGRGEQYF
TRBV28	TRBJ2-1	CASSLSSGAKYNEQFF
TRBV6-1	TRBJ2-1	CASSQTSLVDNEQFF
TRBV29-1	TRBJ2-5	CSVGVVPSGRETQYF
TRBV4-1	TRBJ1-3	CASSVWTGSYSGNTIYF
TRBV7-8	TRBJ1-1	CASSVRKNRETTAFF
TRBV7-9	TRBJ1-5	CASSALQGSNQPQHF
TRBV30	TRBJ2-5	CASNPGLAGGETQYF
TRBV4-2	TRBJ2-2	CASSPPSGPGELFF
TRBV27	TRBJ1-2	CASSLVDRSSYTF
TRBV9	TRBJ2-2	CASSETSGRSGELFF
TRBV5-4	TRBJ2-7	CASSQNSYEQYF
TRBV7-8	TRBJ1-5	CASSLIRRQGSNQPQHF
TRBV25-1	TRBJ1-5	CASSSTGGSNQPQHF
TRBV28	TRBJ2-7	CASSLASGRDESSYEQYF
TRBV6-5	TRBJ1-1	CASSYTRAEAFF
TRBV7-8	TRBJ2-5	CASSLPGQIQETQYF
TRBV28	TRBJ1-2	CASSSTGGWESIYGYTF
TRBV28	TRBJ2-6	CASSLASLTASGANVLTF
TRBV27	TRBJ1-5	CASSFGGGGRPQHF
TRBV10-3	TRBJ2-1	CATTSGTSYNEQFF
TRBV6-6	TRBJ2-2	CASSFLHGDTGELFF
TRBV14	TRBJ2-7	CASSLGGGSYEQYF
TRBV5-4	TRBJ2-3	CAPRDSLTDTQYF
TRBV15	TRBJ2-1	CATSRDTAGGANEQFF
TRBV27	TRBJ1-1	CASSLSRTGGTEAFF
TRBV11-2	TRBJ2-1	CASSLRLAGEYEQFF
TRBV11-1	TRBJ1-2	CASSSRDTAGSSNYGYTF
TRBV27	TRBJ1-2	CASSFGRDRGGYTF
TRBV18	TRBJ1-2	CASSPYRDRDHRYTF
TRBV5-7	TRBJ2-4	CASSCPGHMKNIQYF
TRBV28	TRBJ1-2	CASSLPVNYGYTF
TRBV29-1	TRBJ2-1	CSTGLAGPYNEQFF
TRBV27	TRBJ2-1	CASSLYGLAGGDEQFF
TRBV5-1	TRBJ2-2	CASSFTTNTGELFF
TRBV15	TRBJ1-3	CATSRDTGDAIYF
TRBV7-2	TRBJ1-1	CASSLGAANTEAFF
TRBV7-2	TRBJ1-4	CASNMISGANEKLFF
TRBV4-2	TRBJ2-7	CASSQAAGTSSYEQYF
TRBV6-5	TRBJ2-3	CASRVAGGGTDTQYF